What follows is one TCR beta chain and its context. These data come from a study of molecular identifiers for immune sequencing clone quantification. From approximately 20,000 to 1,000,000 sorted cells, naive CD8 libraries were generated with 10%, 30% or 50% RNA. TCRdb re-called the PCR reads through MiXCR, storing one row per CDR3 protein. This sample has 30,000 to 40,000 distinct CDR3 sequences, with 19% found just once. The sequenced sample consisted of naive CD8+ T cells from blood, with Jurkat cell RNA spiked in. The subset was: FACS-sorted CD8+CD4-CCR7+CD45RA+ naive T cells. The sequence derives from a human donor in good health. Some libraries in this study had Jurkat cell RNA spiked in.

CDR3 sequence reads: CASSEAPGLADNEQFF. CDR3 DNA sequence: TGTGCCAGCAGCGAAGCCCCGGGACTAGCCGACAATGAGCAGTTCTTC. V is TRBV9 and J is TRBJ2-1; 9 bases are shared with TRBD2. The CDR3 contains 16 residues. The V gene's germline CDR1 is SGDLS and CDR2 YYNGEE. V gave up 3 bases and J gave up 5 bases; unmatched junction bases: 9.